Ten or more counts support the clone carrying this TCR beta chain. Amplification of TCR beta CDR3 regions used RNA as the template. In the first-round RT-PCR of the TCR CDR3, the HTBI primer set was used. TCRdb processed the multiplex PCR reads anew with MiXCR; each CDR3 protein has one entry. The profile shows some 500,000 distinct CDR3 sequences, about 15% of them singletons. This sample stems from a study of T cells in Graves' hyperthyroidism and ophthalmopathy. This CDR3 is built from 14 residues. V lost 6 bases, J lost 3 bases, and 5 bases stayed unmatched. The germline gives CDR1 DFQATT, CDR2 SNEGSKA (reference sequence).

This TCR was recovered from a woman in her twenties or thirties with Graves' ophthalmopathy. Sample: blood. The V call is TRBV20-1, the J call TRBJ2-1; 10 bases fit TRBD2. CDR3 in DNA: TGCAGTGCCGTAGCGGGAGGCGGCTACAATGAGCAGTTCTTC. Residues: CSAVAGGGYNEQFF.